The 26 T cell receptor beta chains below come from one sample, sequenced in a study of cytomegalovirus exposure and HLA in healthy donors. This PCR relied on a set of 60 Vbeta primers and 13 Jbeta primers. The data were produced by immunoSEQ multiplex PCR, yet TCRdb's version contains in-frame clones alone and is incomplete. The sample carries more than 150,000 clones, under 80% recorded once. The sequencing sample was made of PBMCs. These receptors all stem from a woman aged 30 to 39 in good health and CMV-seropositive.

The chain is built from TRBV7-9 and TRBJ1-4, with D possibly matching TRBD1 (6 bases). V shed 5 bases and J shed 10 bases, with 14 bases lying between them. CDR1 is SEHNR and CDR2 is FQNEAQ in the germline V gene (reference sequence). The CDR3 runs 13 residues. DNA for the CDR3: TGTGCCAGCAGCCCCGGGACATGGGGAAAACTGTTTTTT. Translation: CASSPGTWGKLFF.

This clone showed up just a few times. V usage is TRBV7-2 and J usage is TRBJ2-7; D possibly corresponds to TRBD1 (6 bases). CDR3 length equals 15 residues. The ends were cut back, 1 base at V and 2 bases at J, with 12 bases in the middle. CDR1 is SGHTA, CDR2 FQGNSA, per germline. The CDR3 is CASSLEPRGAYEQYF. DNA of the CDR3: TGTGCCAGCAGCTTAGAACCCAGGGGCGCCTACGAGCAGTACTTC.

V is TRBV7-9 and J is TRBJ2-1; D is perhaps TRBD1 (5 bases). This CDR3 has 14 residues. The germline CDR1 and CDR2 sequences are SEHNR and FQNEAQ (reference sequence). V was cut by 3 bases and J by 7 bases, with 13 bases left in between. Here the CDR3 reads CASSLVQGRNEQFF. In nucleotides, the CDR3 is TGTGCCAGCAGCTTGGTCCAGGGCAGGAATGAGCAGTTCTTC.

The chain links TRBV9 to TRBJ1-5, with D possibly being TRBD1 (5 bases). The germline CDR1 and CDR2 sequences are SGDLS and YYNGEE. Between the trimmed V and J ends, which lost 0 bases and 7 bases, there was a span of 11 bases. CDR3 size: 14 residues. The CDR3, as DNA: TGTGCCAGCAGCGTAGACGACAGACAACAGCCCCAGCATTTT. Residues: CASSVDDRQQPQHF.

This chain uses TRBV7-5 with TRBJ1-5; TRBD1 is the table's D call, not checked against the DNA. TRBV7-5 is recorded as a pseudogene. CDR3 size: 13 residues. The CDR3 loop reads CARNTGGGQPQHF. CDR3 nucleotide sequence: TGTGCCAGAAACACAGGGGGCGGACAGCCCCAGCATTTT.

This clone was seen a single time. The chain combines TRBV5-1 with TRBJ2-1; no firm D call. Trimming stripped 4 bases from V and 6 bases from J, with 11 bases between. The CDR3 loop spans 13 amino acids. Germline V gives CDR1 SGHRS, CDR2 YFSETQ. Here the CDR3 DNA reads TGCGCCAGCAGCATGTACCTAGGCAATGAGCAGTTCTTC. Translated, it gives CASSMYLGNEQFF.

The CDR3 protein is CASSRRDSLYEQYF. In DNA, the CDR3 is TGTGCCAGTAGTAGACGGGACAGCCTCTACGAGCAGTACTTC. This chain links TRBV19 with TRBJ2-7; 7 nucleotides match TRBD1. The length of the CDR3 is 14 residues. Germline CDR1 reads LNHDA; CDR2 reads SQIVND (reference sequence). V gave up 4 bases and J gave up 3 bases; unmatched junction bases: 6.

This chain uses TRBV5-1 with TRBJ1-2, with D unresolved. V dropped 1 base and J dropped 2 bases, with 12 bases sitting between them. Germline CDR1 SGHRS, CDR2 YFSETQ. The CDR3 extends over 15 amino acids. The CDR3 region has the DNA TGCGCCAGCAGCTTGTCCGGGTTGTCAAACTATGGCTACACCTTC. It specifies CASSLSGLSNYGYTF. The whole variable domain, filled in from reference TRBV5-1 and TRBJ1-2, reads KAGVTQTPRYLIKTRGQQVTLSCSPISGHRSVSWYQQTPGQGLQFLFEYFSETQRNKGNFPGRFSGRQFSNSRSEMNVSTLELGDSALYLCASSLSGLSNYGYTFGSGTRLTVV.

The genes are TRBV2 and TRBJ1-5; 7 bases match TRBD1. The CDR3 consists of 14 residues. Trimming at V came to 10 bases and at J to 0 bases, leaving 6 bases not matched to a gene. Looked up from germline, CDR1 is SNHLY and CDR2 is FYNNEI. CDR3 sequence: CATRQGVSNQPQHF. The CDR3 DNA is TGTGCCACCCGACAGGGCGTTAGCAATCAGCCCCAGCATTTT.

The V and J genes are TRBV4-2 and TRBJ2-3; 9 bases are a match to TRBD2. Germline CDR1 and CDR2: LGHNA and YNFKEQ. V trimming: 0 bases; J trimming: 7 bases; junction bases outside the gene matches: 14. The CDR3 extends over 18 amino acids. The CDR3 reads CASSQDHGLAGIGNTQYF. For the CDR3, the DNA is TGTGCCAGCAGCCAAGATCATGGTCTAGCGGGGATTGGGAATACGCAGTATTTT.

This chain links TRBV4-1 with TRBJ1-4, with D possibly being TRBD1 (6 bases). Between the trimmed V and J ends, which lost 0 bases and 7 bases, there was a span of 12 bases. CDR3 size: 15 residues. CDR1 and CDR2 from the germline V gene are MGHRA and YSYEKL. The CDR3: CASSQDTGRGEKLFF. In nucleotides, the CDR3 is TGCGCCAGCAGCCAAGATACAGGGAGGGGTGAAAAACTGTTTTTT.

On this clone: Other DNA sequences in the same sample also yield this CDR3. The V gene is TRBV28, the J gene TRBJ1-2, with 9 bases that match TRBD1. CDR1 is MDHEN and CDR2 is SYDVKM in the germline V gene. The junction had 4 bases not matched to a gene; V was cut back by 4 bases and J by 4 bases. This CDR3 is built from 14 residues. For the CDR3, the DNA is TGTGCCAGCAGTTCGGGACAGGGAGGCTATGGCTACACCTTC. Translating it yields CASSSGQGGYGYTF.

Concerning this clone itself: Other DNA sequences from this sample encode an identical CDR3 as well. This chain uses TRBV19 with TRBJ2-7, with TRBD1 matching over 12 bases. The germline V gene has CDR1 LNHDA and CDR2 SQIVND (reference sequence). Germline trimming cut 3 bases from V and 4 bases from J; bases unmatched to any gene: 4. This CDR3 is 15 amino acids long. In DNA form, the CDR3 reads TGTGCCAGTAGTATTGGGACAGGGGGCTCGTACGAGCAGTACTTC. Protein product: CASSIGTGGSYEQYF.

The chain uses TRBV11-3 and TRBJ1-1; D gene uncertain. Trimming took 1 base from V and 7 from J, leaving 10 bases between them. This CDR3 comprises 13 residues. Germline CDR1 and CDR2: SGHNT and YENEEA. CDR3 nucleotides: TGTGCCAGCAGCTTAGCCAAAGAGAGTGAAGCTTTCTTT. Translation: CASSLAKESEAFF.

This clone was found a few times. The CDR3 loop reads CASRSRQGVTYEQYF. The CDR3 DNA sequence: TGTGCCAGCAGATCCCGACAGGGGGTTACCTACGAGCAGTACTTC. V usage is TRBV28 and J usage is TRBJ2-7, with 9 nucleotides matching TRBD1. Germline assignment: CDR1 MDHEN and CDR2 SYDVKM. The CDR3 has 15 amino acids. Trimming removed 6 bases from V and 2 bases from J; junction bases left unmatched: 8. Complete variable domain (other parts from reference TRBV28 and TRBJ2-7): DVKVTQSSRYLVKRTGEKVFLECVQDMDHENMFWYRQDPGLGLRLIYFSYDVKMKEKGDIPEGYSVSREKKERFSLILESASTNQTSMYLCASRSRQGVTYEQYFGPGTRLTVT.

V usage is TRBV28 and J usage is TRBJ1-6; no clear D. This CDR3 region has 15 residues. The V end lost 4 bases, the J end lost 5 bases, and 12 bases lay between the germline ends. The germline CDR1 and CDR2 sequences are MDHEN and SYDVKM. The CDR3 loop is CASSYAKKNNSPLHF. DNA of the CDR3: TGTGCCAGCAGTTACGCGAAAAAAAATAATTCACCCCTCCACTTT.

The V gene is TRBV5-6, the J gene TRBJ2-1; D not resolved. Per the germline V gene, CDR1 is SGHDT and CDR2 is YYEEEE. The germline V and J ends were trimmed by 0 bases and 8 bases, with 15 bases remaining between them. There are 15 residues in the CDR3. The CDR3 here is CASSLVVRPWDEQFF. The CDR3 nucleotides read TGTGCCAGCAGCTTGGTTGTCAGGCCGTGGGATGAGCAGTTCTTC. Supplemented by reference TRBV5-6 and TRBJ2-1, the full variable domain reads DAGVTQSPTHLIKTRGQQVTLRCSPKSGHDTVSWYQQALGQGPQFIFQYYEEEERQRGNFPDRFSGHQFPNYSSELNVNALLLGDSALYLCASSLVVRPWDEQFFGPGTRLTVL.

The V and J genes are TRBV7-9 and TRBJ1-2; a possible D gene is TRBD1 (5 bases). The length of the CDR3 is 14 residues. Per germline, CDR1 SEHNR and CDR2 FQNEAQ (reference sequence). V was clipped by 2 bases and J by 3 bases, with 10 bases between them. CDR3 DNA: TGTGCCAGCAGCTTATTGGGGGGGGACTATGGCTACACCTTC. Its protein is CASSLLGGDYGYTF.

Comments on this clone: This same CDR3 is encoded by further DNA sequences in the sample. This chain connects TRBV6-5 to TRBJ2-7; D remains unclear. The V end was cut by 3 bases, the J end by 5 bases, with 5 bases between. The CDR3 has 11 amino acids. CDR1 MNHEY and CDR2 SVGAGI come from the germline V gene. The CDR3 reads CASSYLHEQYF. DNA of the CDR3: TGTGCCAGCAGTTATCTTCACGAGCAGTACTTC.

CDR3 loop: CASSRDRGLREQYF. The DNA of the CDR3 is TGCGCCAGCAGCAGGGACAGGGGCCTACGCGAGCAGTACTTC. This chain links TRBV5-1 with TRBJ2-7, with TRBD1 matching over 10 bases. The V gene's germline CDR1 is SGHRS and CDR2 YFSETQ. V was clipped by 4 bases and J by 6 bases; unmatched bases: 7. This CDR3 is 14 amino acids long.

The rearrangement links TRBV7-8 to TRBJ1-1, with a weak D call TRBD1 (5 bases). Germline loops: CDR1 SGHVS, CDR2 FQNEAQ. The CDR3 consists of 15 residues. The V end was cut by 3 bases, the J end by 3 bases, with 14 bases between. CDR3 coding DNA: TGTGCCAGCAGCTTGGGACTCTGGGGCGACACTGAAGCTTTCTTT. This encodes CASSLGLWGDTEAFF.

The V call is TRBV9, the J call TRBJ1-5, with TRBD1 matching over 10 bases. J was trimmed by 0 bases and V by 3 bases; bases with no gene match: 9. This CDR3 spans 18 amino acids. Germline V CDR1 and CDR2: SGDLS, YYNGEE. The CDR3 loop is CASSAGDRGGDSNQPQHF. The CDR3 nucleotides are TGTGCCAGCAGCGCCGGGGACAGGGGTGGGGATAGCAATCAGCCCCAGCATTTT. Filled out from reference TRBV9 and TRBJ1-5, the complete variable domain reads DSGVTQTPKHLITATGQRVTLRCSPRSGDLSVYWYQQSLDQGLQFLIQYYNGEERAKGNILERFSAQQFPDLHSELNLSSLELGDSALYFCASSAGDRGGDSNQPQHFGDGTRLSIL.

This chain connects TRBV11-3 to TRBJ2-1; 7 nucleotides line up with TRBD1. The V gene end was trimmed by 5 bases and the J gene end by 5 bases; junction bases not matched to a gene: 6. This CDR3 is 14 amino acids long. Germline values: CDR1 SGHNT, CDR2 YENEEA. CDR3 bases: TGTGCCAGCAGCCCTCGGGACAGAGACAATGAGCAGTTCTTC. Its translation: CASSPRDRDNEQFF.

The V gene is TRBV5-8, the J gene TRBJ2-7; 8 bases are shared with TRBD2. Gene TRBJ2-5 matches the end of the DNA better, so the J call may be wrong. The CDR3 runs to 16 residues. CDR1 and CDR2 (germline): SGHTS, YDEGEE. The CDR3 sequence is CASRVEESGGQETQYF. The CDR3 DNA reads as TGTGCCAGCAGGGTCGAGGAAAGCGGGGGTCAAGAGACCCAGTACTTC.

A few counts support this clone. This chain connects TRBV4-2 to TRBJ1-1; TRBD1 matches 8 bases. Unmatched junction bases numbered 10, after V lost 4 bases and J lost 6 bases. The CDR3 consists of 15 residues. Germline lookup yields CDR1 LGHNA and CDR2 YNFKEQ. CDR3 coding DNA: TGTGCCAGCAGCCGGTCCCGGGACAGGCAGCCTGAAGCTTTCTTT. This translates into CASSRSRDRQPEAFF.

The chain couples TRBV7-6 to TRBJ2-1; TRBD2 agrees at 7 bases. Losses at the gene ends were 1 base for V and 0 bases for J; bases not matched to a gene: 6. The germline V gene encodes CDR1 SGHVS and CDR2 FNYEAQ. The CDR3 loop spans 17 amino acids. The CDR3 protein is CASSLVWRGSSYNEQFF. DNA for the CDR3: TGTGCCAGCAGCTTAGTATGGCGGGGGAGCTCCTACAATGAGCAGTTCTTC.